This TCR beta chain was sequenced for a study of siplizumab effects on memory and regulatory T cells. Study-level points and caveats: Unstimulated subsets captured only a minor fraction of alloreactive clones.

Each sample yielded around 9.3 x 10^4 assayed TCR templates. Sequenced by immunoSEQ multiplex PCR; TCRdb stores in-frame clones only, minus some. Of under 100,000 clones in the sample, around 94% were seen once. Worth noting for this clone: Antigen unknown.

Germline CDR1 MNHEY, CDR2 SMNVEV (reference sequence). The CDR3 has 12 amino acids. V dropped 6 bases and J dropped 7 bases, with 13 bases sitting between them. This sequence originates from a human donor in good health. The specimen was non-Treg CD4+ T cells sorted from blood. This rearrangement joins TRBV27 to TRBJ2-7; D is unclear. The CDR3 sequence is CASSLDGWEQYF. Here the CDR3 DNA reads TGTGCCAGCAGCCTGGACGGTTGGGAGCAGTACTTC.